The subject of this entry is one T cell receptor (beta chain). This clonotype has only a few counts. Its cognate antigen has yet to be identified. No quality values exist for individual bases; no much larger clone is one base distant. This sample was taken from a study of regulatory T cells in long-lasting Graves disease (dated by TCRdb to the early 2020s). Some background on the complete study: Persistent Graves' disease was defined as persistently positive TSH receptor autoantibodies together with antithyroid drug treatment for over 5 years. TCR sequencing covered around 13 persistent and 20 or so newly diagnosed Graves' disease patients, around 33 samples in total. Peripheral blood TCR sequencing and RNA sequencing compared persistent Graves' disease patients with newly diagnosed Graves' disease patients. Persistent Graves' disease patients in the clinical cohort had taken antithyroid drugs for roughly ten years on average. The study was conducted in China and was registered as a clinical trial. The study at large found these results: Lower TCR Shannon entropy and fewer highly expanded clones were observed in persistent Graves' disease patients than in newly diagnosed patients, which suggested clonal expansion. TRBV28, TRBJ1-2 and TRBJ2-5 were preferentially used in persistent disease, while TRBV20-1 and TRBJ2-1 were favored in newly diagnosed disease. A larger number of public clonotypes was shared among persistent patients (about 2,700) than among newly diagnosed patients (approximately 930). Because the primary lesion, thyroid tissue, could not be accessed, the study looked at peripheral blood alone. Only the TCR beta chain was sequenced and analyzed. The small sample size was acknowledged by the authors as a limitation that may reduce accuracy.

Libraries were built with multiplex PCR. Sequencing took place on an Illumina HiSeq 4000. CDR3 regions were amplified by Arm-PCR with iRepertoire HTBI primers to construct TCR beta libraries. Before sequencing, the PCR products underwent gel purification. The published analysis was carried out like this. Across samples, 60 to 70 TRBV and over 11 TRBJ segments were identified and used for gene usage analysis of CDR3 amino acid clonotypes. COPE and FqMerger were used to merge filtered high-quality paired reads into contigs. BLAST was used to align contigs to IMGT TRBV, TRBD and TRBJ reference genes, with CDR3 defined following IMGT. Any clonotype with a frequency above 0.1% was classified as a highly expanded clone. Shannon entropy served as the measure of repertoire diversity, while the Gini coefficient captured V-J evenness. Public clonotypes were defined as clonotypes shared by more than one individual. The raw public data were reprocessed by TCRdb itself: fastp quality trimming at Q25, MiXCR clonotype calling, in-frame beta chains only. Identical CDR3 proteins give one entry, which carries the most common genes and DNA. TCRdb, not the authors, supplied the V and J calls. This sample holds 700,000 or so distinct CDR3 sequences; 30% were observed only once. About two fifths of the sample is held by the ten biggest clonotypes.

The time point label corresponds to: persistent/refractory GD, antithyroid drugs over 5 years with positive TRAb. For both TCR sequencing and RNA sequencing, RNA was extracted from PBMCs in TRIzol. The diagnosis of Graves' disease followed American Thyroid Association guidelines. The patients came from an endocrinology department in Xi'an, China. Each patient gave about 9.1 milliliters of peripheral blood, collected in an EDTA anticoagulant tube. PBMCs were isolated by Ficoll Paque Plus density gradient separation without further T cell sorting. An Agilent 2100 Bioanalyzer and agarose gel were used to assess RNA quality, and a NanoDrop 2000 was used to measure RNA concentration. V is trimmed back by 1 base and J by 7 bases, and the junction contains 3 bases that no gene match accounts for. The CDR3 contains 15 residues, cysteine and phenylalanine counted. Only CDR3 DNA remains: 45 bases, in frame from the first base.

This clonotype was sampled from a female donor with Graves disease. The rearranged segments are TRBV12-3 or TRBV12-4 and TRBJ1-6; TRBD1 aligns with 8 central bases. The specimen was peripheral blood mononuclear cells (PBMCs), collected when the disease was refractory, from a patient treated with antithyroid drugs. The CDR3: CASSLVQGGNSPLHF. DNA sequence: TGTGCCAGCAGTTTAGTACAGGGGGGAAATTCACCCCTCCACTTT.